This TCR beta chain was sequenced for a study of monozygotic twins with inflammatory bowel disease. Worth noting for this clonotype: Its antigen is not known.

Study-wide results and caveats: TCRbeta diversity (inverse Simpson) was lower in IBD patients than in healthy co-twins.

The authors made each sample's cDNA in eight separate reactions. Template switching added UMIs carrying a 6-nucleotide sample barcode. TCRdb reprocessed the 5' RACE reads, with one entry per CDR3 protein and no DNA. With approximately 420,000 distinct CDR3 sequences in the sample, the ten largest clones hold 2.4%. The TCR originated in a human donor with ulcerative colitis or Crohn's disease, or a healthy co-twin of an affected twin (not recorded which). Sequencing used blood.

The CDR3 loop reads CASSQDRAPDTQYF. The chain recombines TRBV5-1 with TRBJ2-3; TCRdb proposes TRBD1, but this gene call is untestable without DNA. In germline, CDR1 is SGHRS, CDR2 YFSETQ. This CDR3 has 14 amino acids.